The 10 T cell receptor beta chains below were found in one sample sequenced in a study of blood T cell repertoires in COVID-19. Sequencing used immunoSEQ multiplex PCR; TCRdb keeps in-frame clones, though not all of them. The sample has about 280,000 clones, around 90% seen once; the top ten hold just under 9.5%. Sequenced material: peripheral blood. Every receptor here comes from a man aged 18 to 29 with active or convalescent COVID-19.

This chain connects TRBV7-9 to TRBJ1-2; D is uncertain. Between the trimmed V and J ends, which lost 4 bases and 2 bases, there was a span of 11 bases. The CDR3 sequence is 14 residues long. CDR1 is SEHNR and CDR2 is FQNEAQ in the germline V gene (reference sequence). This CDR3 is CASSSQAGNYGYTF. CDR3 sequence (DNA): TGTGCCAGCAGCTCCCAAGCAGGAAACTATGGCTACACCTTC.

The chain couples TRBV25-1 to TRBJ1-2; D is undetermined. This CDR3 is built from 12 residues. Between the trimmed V and J ends, which lost 5 bases and 6 bases, there was a span of 10 bases. Germline V lookup: CDR1 MGHDK, CDR2 SYGVNS. In nucleotides, the CDR3 is TGTGCCAGCAGTTTCGGAGGCGATGGCTACACCTTC. Its translation: CASSFGGDGYTF.

A word on this clone: At the DNA level, this CDR3 is encoded by other sequences in the same sample as well. Here the CDR3 reads CASSVTGGTEAFF. The CDR3 nucleotides read TGTGCCAGCAGCGTAACCGGGGGCACTGAAGCTTTCTTT. The rearrangement joins TRBV9 to TRBJ1-1, with D perhaps TRBD1 (5 bases). Looked up from germline, CDR1 is SGDLS and CDR2 is YYNGEE. The CDR3 is 13 residues long. V was cut by 1 base and J by 4 bases, with 8 bases left in between.

The genes are TRBV7-2 and TRBJ1-1, with D maybe TRBD1 (6 bases). This CDR3 contains 15 residues. The germline V gene has CDR1 SGHTA and CDR2 FQGNSA. Trimming removed 4 bases at V and 7 bases at J, with 19 bases between. The CDR3 DNA reads as TGTGCCAGCAGCTCCTCGACATATAAGACAGGTGAAGCTTTCTTT. Residues: CASSSSTYKTGEAFF.

This sequence joins TRBV7-2 and TRBJ2-3; 10 nucleotides align to TRBD2. The CDR3 consists of 16 residues. The V segment lost 5 bases and the J segment 4 bases; nucleotides outside the gene matches: 9. Germline CDR1 and CDR2: SGHTA and FQGNSA. CDR3 sequence: CASSVTSGAGADTQYF. The CDR3, as DNA: TGTGCCAGCAGCGTAACTAGCGGGGCGGGAGCAGATACGCAGTATTTT.

The gene calls are TRBV19 and TRBJ1-2; D gene unclear. Per the germline V gene, CDR1 is LNHDA and CDR2 is SQIVND (reference sequence). The CDR3 runs to 14 residues. V was cut by 6 bases and J by 5 bases, with 16 bases left in between. CDR3 protein: CASSPALGGYGYTF. The CDR3 coding sequence is TGTGCCAGTAGCCCGGCCTTAGGCGGGTATGGCTACACCTTC.

This chain joins TRBV6-5 and TRBJ1-1; a possible D gene is TRBD1 (6 bases). CDR1 MNHEY and CDR2 SVGAGI come from the germline V gene. V was pared by 4 bases and J by 8 bases, with 17 bases between. The CDR3 length is 14 residues. The CDR3 nucleotides read TGTGCCAGCAGTTCCCCCGACCTTGGGGGCGAAGCTTTCTTT. Its protein is CASSSPDLGGEAFF.

The chain has TRBV2 and TRBJ2-4; D is possibly TRBD1 (6 bases). The germline V gene has CDR1 SNHLY and CDR2 FYNNEI. Trimming left V 10 bases short and J 4 bases short, with 14 bases between. The CDR3 has 13 amino acids. The CDR3 loop reads CATTTGQKNIQYF. The CDR3 coding sequence is TGTGCCACCACTACTGGACAGAAAAACATTCAGTACTTC.

There are a few counts of this clone. The chain carries TRBV15 and TRBJ2-5; 9 bases line up with TRBD2. Germline V CDR1 and CDR2: LNHNV, YYDKDF (reference sequence). Trimming removed 2 bases from V and 5 bases from J; junction bases left unmatched: 3. The CDR3 runs to 14 residues. The CDR3 protein is CATSRLAGPETQYF. DNA of the CDR3: TGTGCCACCAGCAGACTAGCGGGGCCTGAGACCCAGTACTTC.

V usage is TRBV9 and J usage is TRBJ1-1, with 7 positions matching TRBD1. The CDR3 runs 14 residues. Per the germline V gene, CDR1 is SGDLS and CDR2 is YYNGEE. J gave up 4 bases and V 0 bases, and 3 bases lay outside the gene matches. The CDR3 DNA sequence: TGTGCCAGCAGCGTAGCGGCAGGGGGCACTGAAGCTTTCTTT. Protein product: CASSVAAGGTEAFF.